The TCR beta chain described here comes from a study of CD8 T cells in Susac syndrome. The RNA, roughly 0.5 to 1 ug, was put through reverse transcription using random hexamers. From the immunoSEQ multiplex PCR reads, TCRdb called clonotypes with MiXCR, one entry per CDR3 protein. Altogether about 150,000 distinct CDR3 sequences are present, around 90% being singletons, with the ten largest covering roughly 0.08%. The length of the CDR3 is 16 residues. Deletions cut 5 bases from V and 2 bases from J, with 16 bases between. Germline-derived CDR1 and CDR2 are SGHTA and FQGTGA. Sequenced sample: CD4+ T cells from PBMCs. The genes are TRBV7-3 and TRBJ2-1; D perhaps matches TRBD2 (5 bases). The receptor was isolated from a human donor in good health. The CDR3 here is CASSLGGSHAYNEQFF. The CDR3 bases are TGTGCCAGCAGCCTCGGCGGGTCGCACGCCTACAATGAGCAGTTCTTC.